The 17 T cell receptor beta chains below were found in one sample sequenced in a study of shared clonotypes between healthy human individuals. CD45RO negativity and positive selection for CCR7 defined naive CD8 cells, a population that excluded terminally differentiated effector memory CD45RA+ cells. TCRdb's table, derived via immunoSEQ multiplex PCR, lists solely in-frame clones and lacks some. This sample has 800,000 to 950,000 clones, with 96% found just once. The sample comprised naive CD8+ T cells sorted from blood. These receptors all come from a man between 25 and 39 years old in good health.

The chain employs TRBV4-3 and TRBJ2-7, with D uncertain. Trimming took 0 bases from V and 7 from J, leaving 13 bases between them. The CDR3 spans 14 residues. Germline CDR1 and CDR2: LGHNA and YSLEER. The CDR3 here is CASSQDVNNLEQYF. The CDR3 DNA is TGCGCCAGCAGCCAAGACGTGAATAATCTTGAGCAGTACTTC.

A note on this clone: Other DNA sequences in the same sample also yield this CDR3. The chain links TRBV29-1 to TRBJ2-7; D unclear. The V end lost 5 bases, the J end lost 1 base, and 6 bases lay between the germline ends. This CDR3 is built from 11 residues. Germline lookup yields CDR1 SQVTM and CDR2 ANQGSEA. In DNA, the CDR3 is TGCAGCGTTATTGAGTCCTACGAGCAGTACTTC. Its protein product is CSVIESYEQYF.

The genes are TRBV30 and TRBJ2-7, with 8 bases lining up with TRBD2. Germline CDR1 GTSNPN, CDR2 SVGIG (reference sequence). The CDR3 has 13 amino acids. After removal of 4 bases from V and 3 bases from J, the junction contained 5 bases not matched to a gene. CDR3 sequence: CAWNSGTNYEQYF. The CDR3 coding sequence is TGTGCCTGGAATAGCGGGACGAACTACGAGCAGTACTTC.

Comment on this clone: At the DNA level, this CDR3 is encoded by other sequences in the same sample as well. The gene calls are TRBV9 and TRBJ1-1, with a tentative D call TRBD1 (5 bases). The CDR3 length is 13 residues. Germline CDR1 is SGDLS and CDR2 is YYNGEE. Between the trimmed V and J ends, which lost 3 bases and 5 bases, there was a span of 11 bases. CDR3 region: CASSAPRGTEAFF. CDR3 bases: TGTGCCAGCAGCGCGCCCCGGGGGACTGAAGCTTTCTTT.

This sequence joins TRBV4-1 and TRBJ2-7; D is ambiguous. The germline V and J ends were trimmed by 8 bases and 0 bases, with 11 bases remaining between them. The CDR3 consists of 13 residues. The germline gives CDR1 MGHRA, CDR2 YSYEKL. This CDR3 reads CASRQGGSYEQYF. The CDR3 nucleotides are TGCGCCAGCCGTCAAGGTGGCTCCTACGAGCAGTACTTC.

J is TRBJ2-3 and V is TRBV19; D may be TRBD1 (5 bases). The germline V gene encodes CDR1 LNHDA and CDR2 SQIVND (reference sequence). Trimming removed 7 bases from V and 2 bases from J, with 13 bases in between. This CDR3 has 14 amino acids. The CDR3 is CASTSQGVTDTQYF. CDR3 coding DNA: TGTGCCAGTACGAGCCAAGGGGTCACAGATACGCAGTATTTT.

This clone has a single count. This chain connects TRBV5-1 to TRBJ2-3, with D hard to call. V shed 0 bases and J shed 0 bases, with 14 bases lying between them. The V gene's germline CDR1 is SGHRS and CDR2 YFSETQ. The CDR3 covers 17 residues. CDR3 sequence: CASSLELLASSTDTQYF. The CDR3 bases are TGCGCCAGCAGCTTGGAGCTCTTAGCATCTAGCACAGATACGCAGTATTTT.

V is TRBV19 and J is TRBJ2-3; TRBD2 aligns across 9 bases. Germline assignment: CDR1 LNHDA and CDR2 SQIVND (reference sequence). This CDR3 region has 14 residues. Trimming took 5 bases from V and 6 from J; bases not matched to a gene: 6. The CDR3: CASSLSGSADTQYF. The CDR3 DNA follows: TGTGCCAGTAGTCTTAGCGGGAGTGCCGATACGCAGTATTTT.

The chain carries TRBV7-8 and TRBJ1-2; D not resolved. Trimming pared 1 base from V and 0 bases from J, leaving 9 bases between. This CDR3 region has 15 residues. Germline V gene sequence: CDR1 SGHVS, CDR2 FQNEAQ. The CDR3 region is CASSLGPGTNYGYTF. As DNA, the CDR3 is TGTGCCAGCAGCTTAGGTCCAGGAACTAACTATGGCTACACCTTC.

CDR3 sequence reads: CASSLNSGDTQYF. In DNA form, the CDR3 reads TGTGCCAGCAGCCTAAATTCCGGGGATACGCAGTATTTT. The chain employs TRBV9 and TRBJ2-3; D not resolved. The CDR3 is made up of 13 amino acids. Between the trimmed V and J ends, which lost 4 bases and 6 bases, there was a span of 12 bases. Per the germline V gene, CDR1 is SGDLS and CDR2 is YYNGEE.

In its sample, this clone was seen once. This chain links TRBV27 with TRBJ2-1; D is unclear. V lost 2 bases and J lost 8, with 7 bases in between. The germline V gene encodes CDR1 MNHEY and CDR2 SMNVEV (reference sequence). The CDR3 has 12 amino acids. CDR3 in amino acids: CASSLVGYEQFF. The CDR3 DNA sequence: TGTGCCAGCAGTTTAGTAGGGTATGAGCAGTTCTTC.

The rearrangement uses TRBV7-3 and TRBJ2-1; D is possibly TRBD2 (5 bases). Germline V gene sequence: CDR1 SGHTA, CDR2 FQGTGA. V was shortened by 2 bases and J by 8 bases, with 16 bases between the two germline ends. This CDR3 has 15 amino acids. The CDR3 reads CASSLLQRPSDEQFF. CDR3 in DNA: TGTGCCAGCAGCTTACTTCAGCGGCCAAGCGATGAGCAGTTCTTC.

The chain combines TRBV7-6 with TRBJ2-3, with D possibly TRBD2 on 5 matching bases. The CDR3 runs to 15 residues. V was trimmed by 2 bases and J by 1 base, leaving 10 bases between them. Germline loops: CDR1 SGHVS, CDR2 FNYEAQ. CDR3 sequence reads: CASSLNNGGTDTQYF. CDR3 bases: TGTGCCAGCAGCTTAAATAACGGGGGCACAGATACGCAGTATTTT.

This clone was found once. The rearrangement links TRBV5-1 to TRBJ2-2; D not certain. Trimming took 1 base from V and 5 from J, leaving 12 bases between them. The CDR3 length is 15 residues. Per the germline V gene, CDR1 is SGHRS and CDR2 is YFSETQ. The CDR3 sequence is CASSLIDFGTGELFF. DNA for the CDR3: TGCGCCAGCAGCTTGATTGACTTCGGGACCGGGGAGCTGTTTTTT.

The chain combines TRBV7-9 with TRBJ2-3; D is undetermined. V shed 1 base and J shed 1 base, with 12 bases lying between them. Germline lookup yields CDR1 SEHNR and CDR2 FQNEAQ (reference sequence). The CDR3 is made up of 16 amino acids. The CDR3 protein is CASSLDGGQGTDTQYF. The DNA for the CDR3 is TGTGCCAGCAGCTTAGATGGCGGCCAGGGCACAGATACGCAGTATTTT.

This clone was recorded once. The chain recombines TRBV10-2 with TRBJ2-1; TRBD2 agrees at 9 bases. Germline V lookup: CDR1 WSHSY, CDR2 SAAADI. Trimming took 6 bases from V and 8 from J; bases not matched to a gene: 8. This CDR3 spans 14 amino acids. In DNA form, the CDR3 reads TGCGCCAGCAGGGTTAGCGGGAGTGGCTATGAGCAGTTCTTC. Translated: CASRVSGSGYEQFF.

This chain links TRBV7-8 with TRBJ2-5; TRBD2 might be the D (6 bases). Germline assignment: CDR1 SGHVS and CDR2 FQNEAQ. The ends were cut back, 4 bases at V and 2 bases at J, with 14 bases in the middle. The CDR3 extends over 15 amino acids. The CDR3 region has the DNA TGTGCCAGCAGCTCACCCCCGGGACTGCAAGAGACCCAGTACTTC. This translates into CASSSPPGLQETQYF. The entire variable domain, with the rest obtained from reference TRBV7-8 and TRBJ2-5, is as follows: GAGVSQSPRYKVAKRGQDVALRCDPISGHVSLFWYQQALGQGPEFLTYFQNEAQLDKSGLPSDRFFAERPEGSVSTLKIQRTQQEDSAVYLCASSSPPGLQETQYFGPGTRLLVL.